The 26 T cell receptor beta chains in this list originate from one sample, sequenced in a study of OX40 agonist ivuxolimab in advanced cancers. TCRdb's copy holds only in-frame clones and misses some; the assay was immunoSEQ multiplex PCR. The sample contains approximately 60,000 clones, roughly 88% of which appear only once. The source material was CD4+ or CD8+ T cells sorted from blood, sampled in a trial of the OX40 agonist ivuxolimab. Receptors were obtained from an adult with an advanced solid tumor such as melanoma, head and neck, liver or kidney cancer.

On this clone itself: The same CDR3 can be traced to other DNA sequences in this sample. The V call is TRBV28, the J call TRBJ2-7; 8 bases fit TRBD1. V lost 1 base, J lost 4 bases, and 3 bases stayed unmatched. CDR1 and CDR2 from the germline V gene are MDHEN and SYDVKM. This CDR3 spans 14 amino acids. The CDR3 is CASSLSGGRYEQYF. The CDR3, as DNA: TGTGCCAGCAGTTTATCAGGGGGCAGGTACGAGCAGTACTTC.

The chain carries TRBV25-1 and TRBJ1-3; D remains unclear. This CDR3 comprises 15 residues. The V gene's germline CDR1 is MGHDK and CDR2 SYGVNS. V lost 3 bases to trimming and J lost 0 bases, with 9 bases between them. This CDR3 reads CASSEVTGSGNTIYF. The CDR3 nucleotides read TGTGCCAGCAGTGAGGTGACCGGCTCTGGAAACACCATATATTTT.

The chain carries TRBV6-1 and TRBJ1-2; possible D gene TRBD1, 6 bases. The CDR3 length is 15 residues. Germline lookup yields CDR1 MNHNS and CDR2 SASEGT. The V end lost 5 bases, the J end lost 0 bases, and 13 bases lay between the germline ends. The CDR3 here is CASSTLTGSNYGYTF. CDR3 in DNA: TGTGCCAGCAGTACGCTGACAGGTTCTAACTATGGCTACACCTTC.

The chain links TRBV7-2 to TRBJ2-5; D unclear. Trimming left V 0 bases short and J 5 bases short, with 7 bases between. This CDR3 comprises 13 residues. Germline lookup yields CDR1 SGHTA and CDR2 FQGNSA. CDR3 in amino acids: CASSLASGETQYF. The CDR3 nucleotides read TGTGCCAGCAGCTTAGCTAGTGGGGAGACCCAGTACTTC.

This chain joins TRBV6-5 and TRBJ2-2; the D is unclear. The CDR3 loop spans 13 amino acids. The V end lost 5 bases, the J end lost 3 bases, and 7 bases lay between the germline ends. The germline CDR1 and CDR2 sequences are MNHEY and SVGAGI. The CDR3 nucleotides are TGTGCCAGCAGTCTACAGTACACCGGGGAGCTGTTTTTT. Residues: CASSLQYTGELFF.

About this clone: Germline and junction disagree at one end, which may indicate a read error. The rearrangement joins TRBV5-6 to TRBJ2-7, with D perhaps matching TRBD1 (7 bases). The CDR3 is made up of 16 amino acids. Germline CDR1 SGHDT, CDR2 YYEEEE. The CDR3 is CTSSPRWGRGAGEQYF. The CDR3 DNA follows: TGTACCAGCAGCCCACGGTGGGGCAGGGGGGCGGGCGAGCAGTACTTC. Based on the CDR3 plus reference TRBV5-6 and TRBJ2-7, the full variable domain is DAGVTQSPTHLIKTRGQQVTLRCSPKSGHDTVSWYQQALGQGPQFIFQYYEEEERQRGNFPDRFSGHQFPNYSSELNVNALLLGDSALYLCTSSPRWGRGAGEQYFGPGTRLTVT.

The chain recombines TRBV28 with TRBJ2-5, with 10 bases lining up with TRBD2. V was pared by 4 bases and J by 2 bases, with 4 bases of the junction left unmatched. CDR1 is MDHEN and CDR2 is SYDVKM in the germline V gene. CDR3 length: 15 amino acids. CDR3 in amino acids: CASSSGLASQETQYF. The CDR3 DNA is TGTGCCAGCAGTTCGGGACTAGCGTCACAAGAGACCCAGTACTTC.

This sequence joins TRBV19 and TRBJ1-1; D is unresolved. The CDR3 is 14 residues long. Trimming cost V 3 bases and J 1 base, with 9 bases left between them. The germline gives CDR1 LNHDA, CDR2 SQIVND (reference sequence). CDR3 in amino acids: CASSIFLSNTEAFF. The CDR3 nucleotides are TGTGCCAGTAGTATTTTTCTTTCGAACACTGAAGCTTTCTTT.

V gene TRBV6-6 combines with J gene TRBJ1-1; D might be TRBD1 (6 bases). Germline V gives CDR1 MNHNY, CDR2 SVGAGI (reference sequence). There are 14 residues in the CDR3. V lost 4 bases and J lost 2, with 11 bases in between. The CDR3 is CASSFPGANTEAFF. The CDR3, as DNA: TGTGCCAGCAGTTTCCCGGGGGCCAACACTGAAGCTTTCTTT.

The rearrangement links TRBV18 to TRBJ2-3, with a possible D match to TRBD2 (5 bases). Germline assignment: CDR1 KGHSH and CDR2 LQKENI. This CDR3 spans 12 amino acids. V lost 2 bases and J 14 bases, leaving 14 bases between the germline ends. CDR3 DNA sequence: TGTGCCAGCTCACCAGTCGCAATGGGAGTGTATTTT. Translated, it gives CASSPVAMGVYF.

The chain links TRBV6-6 to TRBJ1-1, with D hard to call. CDR1 and CDR2 (germline): MNHNY, SVGAGI (reference sequence). V lost 0 bases to trimming and J lost 6 bases, with 5 bases between them. This CDR3 has 12 residues. This CDR3 reads CASSYSGAEAFF. The CDR3 DNA sequence: TGTGCCAGCAGTTACTCCGGCGCTGAAGCTTTCTTT.

The CDR3 DNA follows: TGTGCCAGCAGCGTAGGAAGCGGCTCCTACGAGCAGTACTTC. Translating it yields CASSVGSGSYEQYF. This chain links TRBV9 with TRBJ2-7; possible D gene TRBD2, 5 bases. CDR1 SGDLS and CDR2 YYNGEE come from the germline V gene. Trimming removed 0 bases from V and 0 bases from J, with 7 bases in between. The CDR3 totals 14 residues.

This chain joins TRBV29-1 and TRBJ1-2; D call uncertain. Trimming cost V 4 bases and J 3 bases, with 6 bases left between them. The CDR3 has 11 amino acids. Germline V gene sequence: CDR1 SQVTM, CDR2 ANQGSEA. CDR3 loop: CSVASDYGYTF. The CDR3 nucleotides read TGCAGCGTTGCCAGCGACTATGGCTACACCTTC.

The chain is built from TRBV30 and TRBJ2-3; 9 positions agree with TRBD2. The germline gives CDR1 GTSNPN, CDR2 SVGIG (reference sequence). The CDR3 has 15 residues. V shed 0 bases, J shed 5 bases, and the junction held 6 bases outside the gene matches. CDR3 in DNA: TGTGCCTGGAGTGTCGCTAGCGGGATGGGAGATACGCAGTATTTT. Translating gives CAWSVASGMGDTQYF.

The gene calls are TRBV11-2 and TRBJ2-5; 10 bases match TRBD2. CDR3 length: 16 amino acids. Trimming at V came to 1 base and at J to 5 bases, leaving 7 bases not matched to a gene. The germline V gene encodes CDR1 SGHAT and CDR2 FQNNGV. The CDR3 loop reads CASSLGRLAGVETQYF. Written as DNA, the CDR3 is TGTGCCAGCAGCTTAGGCAGGCTAGCGGGAGTCGAGACCCAGTACTTC.

The chain recombines TRBV6-1 with TRBJ2-1; D perhaps matches TRBD2 (5 bases). CDR1 and CDR2 from the germline V gene are MNHNS and SASEGT. Trimming removed 4 bases from V and 1 base from J, with 8 bases in between. The CDR3 runs to 14 residues. CDR3 loop: CASSAGNSYNEQFF. The CDR3 coding sequence is TGTGCCAGCAGTGCGGGGAATTCCTACAATGAGCAGTTCTTC.

The chain uses TRBV7-2 and TRBJ1-6; 9 bases line up with TRBD1. Germline lookup yields CDR1 SGHTA and CDR2 FQGNSA. The J segment lost 7 bases and the V segment lost 6 bases, leaving 10 bases of the junction unmatched. CDR3 length: 16 amino acids. CDR3 loop: CASSWGGQGTNSPLHF. The CDR3 region has the DNA TGTGCCAGCAGTTGGGGGGGACAGGGCACGAATTCACCCCTCCACTTT.

The chain recombines TRBV4-1 with TRBJ2-7; 10 nucleotides match TRBD1. The length of the CDR3 is 15 residues. Germline V gives CDR1 MGHRA, CDR2 YSYEKL. Unmatched junction bases numbered 2, after V lost 0 bases and J lost 3 bases. CDR3 sequence (DNA): TGCGCCAGCAGCCAAGATTGGACAGGGGGCTACGAGCAGTACGTC. Its protein is CASSQDWTGGYEQYV.

This sequence joins TRBV28 and TRBJ2-7; 8 positions match TRBD2. This CDR3 spans 14 amino acids. Per germline, CDR1 MDHEN and CDR2 SYDVKM. The trim removed 3 bases at V and 4 bases at J, leaving 5 bases unmatched. CDR3 bases: TGTGCCAGCAGTTTGTCCAGCGGGGGATACGAGCAGTACGTC. It codes for CASSLSSGGYEQYV.

The chain combines TRBV7-7 with TRBJ2-1; D is possibly TRBD1 or TRBD2 (5 bases each). CDR1 and CDR2 (germline): SSHAT, FNYEAQ (reference sequence). V was shortened by 2 bases and J by 3 bases, with 14 bases between the two germline ends. CDR3 size: 16 residues. The DNA for the CDR3 is TGTGCCAGCAGCTTAAATTCGGGGACCGGCTACAATGAGCAGTTCTTC. Its protein product is CASSLNSGTGYNEQFF.

The chain couples TRBV19 to TRBJ2-1, with TRBD2 matching 7 bases. Germline assignment: CDR1 LNHDA and CDR2 SQIVND (reference sequence). This CDR3 is 15 amino acids long. V trimming: 1 base; J trimming: 2 bases; junction bases outside the gene matches: 2. The CDR3 region is CASSIGAGAYNEQFF. In nucleotides, the CDR3 is TGTGCCAGTAGTATAGGGGCGGGAGCCTACAATGAGCAGTTCTTC. The variable domain in full, with the rest retrieved from reference TRBV19 and TRBJ2-1, is DGGITQSPKYLFRKEGQNVTLSCEQNLNHDAMYWYRQDPGQGLRLIYYSQIVNDFQKGDIAEGYSVSREKKESFPLTVTSAQKNPTAFYLCASSIGAGAYNEQFFGPGTRLTVL.

V gene TRBV14 combines with J gene TRBJ1-5, with D possibly being TRBD1 (5 bases). V was shortened by 4 bases and J by 9 bases, with 13 bases between the two germline ends. Germline-derived CDR1 and CDR2 are SGHDN and FVKESK. The CDR3 covers 13 residues. The CDR3 DNA is TGTGCCAGCAGCCCTTACCCGGGGACGCCCCAGCATTTT. As protein: CASSPYPGTPQHF.

This chain connects TRBV6-7 to TRBJ1-5; 8 nucleotides line up with TRBD1. TRBV6-7 is an ORF for which the function is uncertain. The trim removed 6 bases at V and 4 bases at J, leaving 17 bases unmatched. This CDR3 has 18 residues. CDR3 loop: CASSRPLDRVFCNQPQHF. For the CDR3, the DNA is TGTGCCAGCAGCCGACCCTTGGACAGGGTTTTTTGTAATCAGCCCCAGCATTTT.

V usage is TRBV10-1 and J usage is TRBJ2-5; 10 bases match TRBD2. V shed 4 bases and J 5 bases; nucleotides not matched to a gene: 4. The CDR3 is made up of 14 amino acids. The germline gives CDR1 WNHNN, CDR2 SYGVQD (reference sequence). Here the CDR3 reads CASSGTSGVETQYF. The CDR3 nucleotides read TGCGCCAGCAGTGGAACTAGCGGGGTGGAGACCCAGTACTTC.

This chain joins TRBV6-6 and TRBJ1-5; D might be TRBD1 (5 bases). The CDR3 is 15 amino acids. Germline V lookup: CDR1 MNHNY, CDR2 SVGAGI (reference sequence). Trimming removed 2 bases at V and 3 bases at J, with 11 bases between. CDR3 sequence: CASSYEGLINQPQHF. The CDR3 DNA reads as TGTGCCAGCAGTTACGAGGGGTTGATCAATCAGCCCCAGCATTTT.

The CDR3 region has the DNA TGTGCCAGCAGCCCACGATCTAGCGGGAGGGCCCTAGATGAGCAGTTCTTC. This translates into CASSPRSSGRALDEQFF. The rearrangement links TRBV7-9 to TRBJ2-1, with TRBD2 matching over 12 bases. J lost 8 bases, V lost 5 bases, and 13 bases had no gene match. Germline assignment: CDR1 SEHNR and CDR2 FQNEAQ (reference sequence). The CDR3 covers 17 residues.